This TCR beta chain was observed in a study of multiple sclerosis patients with progressive multifocal leukoencephalopathy. CDR3 size: 15 residues. Germline loops: CDR1 SEHNR, CDR2 FQNEAQ (reference sequence). Trimming stripped 5 bases from V and 0 bases from J, with 11 bases between. Study-level points and caveats: Preferential TRBV-TRBJ pairings or common gene usage were not detected at PML.

Specified time point: time of PML onset. PML was confirmed by JC virus DNA in cerebrospinal fluid. T3 blood samples were collected at the time of PML onset. A note on this clone: Its specificity is not known.

Method: immunoSEQ multiplex PCR; TCRdb's copy keeps in-frame clones and lacks some. The sample has 25,000 to 30,000 clones, approximately 89% seen once. This chain uses TRBV7-9 with TRBJ2-4; D remains unclear. The origin of this receptor is a woman between 25 and 40 years old with progressive multifocal leukoencephalopathy. Sequencing used PBMCs, obtained from a patient treated with natalizumab. This CDR3 is CASSSLGGAKNIQYF. The CDR3 DNA follows: TGTGCCAGCAGCAGCCTCGGCGGAGCCAAAAACATTCAGTACTTC.